In its sample, the clone carrying this TCR beta chain was seen a few times. This entry comes from a study of cytomegalovirus exposure and HLA in healthy donors. Both 60 Vbeta primers and 13 Jbeta primers went into the PCR. Generated by immunoSEQ multiplex PCR, the TCRdb table keeps only in-frame clones and is missing some. The sample includes 40,000 or so clones, roughly 74% of them seen just once. V lost 6 bases, J lost 5 bases, and 7 bases stayed unmatched. Germline CDR1 is MGHDK and CDR2 is SYGVNS. This CDR3 has 13 amino acids. This chain connects TRBV25-1 to TRBJ2-7, with 7 bases matching TRBD1. The sample comprised PBMCs. This TCR came from a man aged 30 to 45 in good health and CMV-seronegative. The CDR3 loop is CASSRRDSNEQYF. The DNA for the CDR3 is TGTGCCAGCAGCCGCCGGGACAGCAACGAGCAGTACTTC.